This T cell receptor beta chain was retrieved from a study of T cell responses to AZD1222 COVID-19 vaccine. Whole-study findings and limits: At baseline, seropositivity was found in only a handful of AZD1222 recipients.

The length of the CDR3 is 16 residues. V was clipped by 10 bases and J by 2 bases, with 24 bases between them. Per germline, CDR1 SGHRS and CDR2 YFSETQ. This clone has just a few counts. Its antigen is unknown. This table comes from immunoSEQ multiplex PCR, and its TCRdb copy is limited to in-frame clones, with some not included. The sample has roughly 180,000 clones, around 90% seen once; the top ten hold around 1.9%. The clonotype originates from an adult who received the AZD1222 COVID-19 vaccine. V usage is TRBV5-1 and J usage is TRBJ2-5; maybe TRBD2 (7 bases). The sequencing here drew on peripheral blood, taken 28 days after the second AZD1222 dose. The DNA of the CDR3 is TGCGCCGCGAGCCCCTCTTCGGAGGGGGGGCAAGAGACCCAGTACTTC. This sequence encodes CAASPSSEGGQETQYF.